This T cell receptor beta chain was observed in a study of sequential checkpoint blockade in melanoma. Study background: Both treatment sequences were followed by maintenance nivolumab. Matched biopsies came pretreatment and at week 13 for 20 to 25 patients. Study findings and constraints: Response in arm A was associated with pretreatment TIL clonality. Rising tumor T-cell fraction and clonality meant about 30 times likelier benefit.

The treatment denotes: randomized to nivolumab then ipilimumab (arm A) or the reverse (arm B). Method: immunoSEQ multiplex PCR; TCRdb's copy keeps in-frame clones and lacks some. This repertoire shows 13,000 or so clones, approximately 30% found once; its top ten account for about 20%. As regards this clone: Its antigen is unknown.

The sample was tumor tissue (inferred from file names), taken from a patient given nivolumab and ipilimumab in sequence. The TCR sequence derives from a human donor with melanoma.

DNA of the CDR3: TGTGCCAGCAGTGCTCGGGGGACTGGAAACACCATATATTTT. This encodes CASSARGTGNTIYF. The V gene is TRBV6-8, the J gene TRBJ1-3; possibly TRBD1 for D (5 bases). There are 14 residues in the CDR3. Germline values: CDR1 MNHGY, CDR2 SAAAGT. The V end lost 5 bases, the J end lost 2 bases, and 10 bases lay between the germline ends.